Below are 20 T cell receptor beta chains sequenced from a single sample in a study of T cells in Graves' hyperthyroidism and ophthalmopathy. Researchers amplified the TCR beta CDR3 regions from RNA transcripts. The HTBI set primed first-round TCR CDR3 RT-PCR. TCRdb itself ran the multiplex PCR reads through MiXCR, one entry per CDR3 protein. The sample holds 650,000 to 750,000 distinct CDR3 sequences, approximately 15% seen once. The sequencing input was blood. Receptors were obtained from a woman aged 18 to 35 with Graves' hyperthyroidism.

This clonotype was detected a few times. The chain uses TRBV6-1 and TRBJ1-2; 7 bases are a match to TRBD1. The germline CDR1 and CDR2 sequences are MNHNS and SASEGT. CDR3 size: 15 residues. J gave up 4 bases and V 6 bases, and 11 bases lay outside the gene matches. CDR3 sequence reads: CASSPGGTAVYGYTF. In DNA, the CDR3 is TGTGCCAGCAGCCCCGGGGGGACAGCAGTCTATGGCTACACCTTC.

This clonotype showed up many times. V usage is TRBV6-1 and J usage is TRBJ1-5, with D unresolved. CDR3 size: 17 residues. Germline V gives CDR1 MNHNS, CDR2 SASEGT. V shed 5 bases and J shed 5 bases, with 22 bases lying between them. The CDR3 region is CASSPHPVLRAHQPQHF. The CDR3 DNA sequence: TGTGCCAGCAGTCCCCATCCGGTCCTAAGGGCTCATCAGCCCCAGCATTTT.

The chain recombines TRBV4-1 with TRBJ1-3; D is possibly TRBD1 (6 bases). Trimming stripped 8 bases from V and 0 bases from J, with 8 bases between. Germline CDR1 is MGHRA and CDR2 is YSYEKL. The CDR3 runs 13 residues. CDR3 amino acids: CASRDISGNTIYF. The CDR3 DNA sequence: TGCGCCAGCCGGGACATCTCTGGAAACACCATATATTTT.

In its sample, this clonotype was seen a few times. The chain has TRBV20-1 and TRBJ2-2; D perhaps matches TRBD2 (5 bases). The V and J ends lost 0 bases and 3 bases respectively, with 8 bases between them. The CDR3 is 14 residues long. Germline V lookup: CDR1 DFQATT, CDR2 SNEGSKA (reference sequence). The CDR3 nucleotides are TGCAGTGCTAGAGATTACGGGGACACCGGGGAGCTGTTTTTT. It codes for CSARDYGDTGELFF.

This clonotype was seen a few times. V is TRBV7-9 and J is TRBJ2-1, with TRBD2 identical over 8 bases. Losses at the gene ends were 1 base for V and 2 bases for J; bases not matched to a gene: 16. This CDR3 region has 20 residues. The V gene's germline CDR1 is SEHNR and CDR2 FQNEAQ (reference sequence). Here the CDR3 DNA reads TGTGCCAGCAGCTTAGAACCGGGTCTGGGTAGCGGGATCCCCTACAATGAGCAGTTCTTC. It translates to CASSLEPGLGSGIPYNEQFF.

The chain is built from TRBV11-2 and TRBJ1-1; 12 bases map to TRBD1. The CDR3 extends over 17 amino acids. V gave up 1 base and J gave up 5 bases; unmatched junction bases: 8. CDR1 and CDR2 from the germline V gene are SGHAT and FQNNGV. This CDR3 reads CASSLVGTGGEITEAFF. The CDR3 nucleotides read TGTGCCAGCAGCTTAGTTGGGACAGGGGGCGAGATTACTGAAGCTTTCTTT.

The genes are TRBV28 and TRBJ1-1; D unclear. CDR3 length: 13 residues. V was clipped by 6 bases and J by 2 bases, with 10 bases between them. The germline CDR1 and CDR2 sequences are MDHEN and SYDVKM. CDR3 sequence: CASRRQLNTEAFF. The DNA of the CDR3 is TGTGCCAGCAGGCGTCAGCTTAACACTGAAGCTTTCTTT.

Ten or more counts support this clonotype. The chain recombines TRBV19 with TRBJ2-1; 8 nucleotides line up with TRBD2. With 6 bases clipped from V and 4 bases from J, the junction kept 5 bases outside the gene matches. The CDR3 is 14 residues long. Germline V gene lookup returns CDR1 LNHDA and CDR2 SQIVND (reference sequence). The CDR3 spells CASSLREEYNEQFF. Here the CDR3 DNA reads TGTGCCAGTAGCCTGCGGGAGGAATACAATGAGCAGTTCTTC. Variable domain in full (rest from reference TRBV19 and TRBJ2-1): DGGITQSPKYLFRKEGQNVTLSCEQNLNHDAMYWYRQDPGQGLRLIYYSQIVNDFQKGDIAEGYSVSREKKESFPLTVTSAQKNPTAFYLCASSLREEYNEQFFGPGTRLTVL.

The rearrangement links TRBV9 to TRBJ1-1; no definite D call. The CDR3 loop spans 14 amino acids. The V gene's germline CDR1 is SGDLS and CDR2 YYNGEE. V lost 4 bases and J lost 2, with 12 bases in between. The CDR3 loop reads CASSLPIANTEAFF. The CDR3 DNA reads as TGTGCCAGCAGCCTACCGATAGCCAACACTGAAGCTTTCTTT.

This clonotype was counted ten times or more. The rearrangement links TRBV28 to TRBJ2-7; D ambiguous. In germline, CDR1 is MDHEN, CDR2 SYDVKM. The CDR3 has 13 residues. V dropped 6 bases and J dropped 1 base, with 10 bases sitting between them. CDR3 nucleotide sequence: TGTGCCAGCAGAGCAGGATTTTCCTACGAGCAGTACTTC. It is translated as CASRAGFSYEQYF. Combining the CDR3 with reference TRBV28 and TRBJ2-7 gives the whole variable domain DVKVTQSSRYLVKRTGEKVFLECVQDMDHENMFWYRQDPGLGLRLIYFSYDVKMKEKGDIPEGYSVSREKKERFSLILESASTNQTSMYLCASRAGFSYEQYFGPGTRLTVT.

This clonotype was seen repeatedly, ten times or more. The V and J genes are TRBV7-3 and TRBJ1-1, with TRBD1 matching over 8 bases. V trimming: 6 bases; J trimming: 6 bases; junction bases outside the gene matches: 9. The germline V gene encodes CDR1 SGHTA and CDR2 FQGTGA. The CDR3 has 14 amino acids. The CDR3 DNA follows: TGTGCCAGCAGTTCCGACAGGGGAAGTGCTGAAGCTTTCTTT. It specifies CASSSDRGSAEAFF.

This clonotype was counted only a few times. The gene calls are TRBV20-1 and TRBJ2-7; TRBD2 agrees at 11 bases. The CDR3 contains 13 residues. The ends lost 5 bases at V and 2 bases at J; junction bases unmatched: 2. Germline CDR1 is DFQATT and CDR2 is SNEGSKA (reference sequence). The CDR3 region is CSALAGGAYEQYF. As DNA, the CDR3 is TGCAGTGCTTTAGCGGGAGGGGCCTACGAGCAGTACTTC.

This clonotype came up many times. The rearrangement uses TRBV11-2 and TRBJ2-7; D possibly corresponds to TRBD1 (6 bases). The CDR3 sequence is 15 residues long. Looked up from germline, CDR1 is SGHAT and CDR2 is FQNNGV. Trimming pared 1 base from V and 2 bases from J, leaving 12 bases between. The CDR3 DNA is TGTGCCAGCAGCTTAGGGGCAGGGGCCGCCTACGAGCAGTACTTC. It is translated as CASSLGAGAAYEQYF. Complete variable domain (other parts from reference TRBV11-2 and TRBJ2-7): EAGVAQSPRYKIIEKRQSVAFWCNPISGHATLYWYQQILGQGPKLLIQFQNNGVVDDSQLPKDRFSAERLKGVDSTLKIQPAKLEDSAVYLCASSLGAGAAYEQYFGPGTRLTVT.

This clonotype was recorded many times. V and J are TRBV20-1 and TRBJ1-2; D unresolved. V lost 5 bases and J 3 bases, leaving 13 bases between the germline ends. CDR1 and CDR2 (germline): DFQATT, SNEGSKA (reference sequence). The CDR3 is made up of 13 amino acids. CDR3 region: CSAPVQTYYGYTF. The CDR3 DNA reads as TGCAGTGCTCCGGTACAGACATACTATGGCTACACCTTC.

This clonotype turned up a few times. The chain combines TRBV18 with TRBJ2-3; 16 positions match TRBD2. Germline V gene data show CDR1 as KGHSH and CDR2 as LQKENI. Trimming at V came to 4 bases and at J to 2 bases, leaving 6 bases not matched to a gene. This CDR3 is built from 18 residues. CDR3: CASSLPGLAGGLTDTQYF. In nucleotides, the CDR3 is TGTGCCAGCTCACTACCGGGACTAGCGGGAGGGCTCACAGATACGCAGTATTTT.

The sample holds a few counts of this clonotype. The chain couples TRBV24-1 to TRBJ1-2; 7 positions agree with TRBD1. This CDR3 is 14 amino acids long. J lost 5 bases, V lost 4 bases, and 6 bases had no gene match. Germline V gives CDR1 KGHDR, CDR2 SFDVKD. CDR3 DNA: TGTGCCACCAGTGACTCGGGACAGAAATATGGCTACACCTTC. Translation gives CATSDSGQKYGYTF.

A few counts support this clonotype. This sequence joins TRBV7-9 and TRBJ2-5; no firm D call. The CDR3 is 14 amino acids. Germline V lookup: CDR1 SEHNR, CDR2 FQNEAQ (reference sequence). V lost 4 bases and J lost 4, with 13 bases in between. CDR3: CASSSVGSGETQYF. The CDR3 DNA reads as TGTGCCAGCAGCTCTGTGGGGTCAGGAGAGACCCAGTACTTC. Complete variable domain (other parts from reference TRBV7-9 and TRBJ2-5): DTGVSQNPRHKITKRGQNVTFRCDPISEHNRLYWYRQTLGQGPEFLTYFQNEAQLEKSRLLSDRFSAERPKGSFSTLEIQRTEQGDSAMYLCASSSVGSGETQYFGPGTRLLVL.

The chain joins TRBV7-3 to TRBJ2-1; 16 positions agree with TRBD2. The junction had 6 bases not matched to a gene; V was cut back by 5 bases and J by 8 bases. Per germline, CDR1 SGHTA and CDR2 FQGTGA. The CDR3 spans 16 residues. CDR3 nucleotides: TGTGCCAGCAGCCTCGGGACTAGCGGGAGGGCACATGAGCAGTTCTTC. Its protein is CASSLGTSGRAHEQFF.

This clonotype was counted only a few times. The V and J genes are TRBV4-3 and TRBJ2-7; TRBD1 agrees at 7 bases. V lost 0 bases, J lost 3 bases, and 2 bases stayed unmatched. This CDR3 contains 14 residues. Germline CDR1 reads LGHNA; CDR2 reads YSLEER. The CDR3 nucleotides are TGCGCCAGCAGCCAAGATCGGGACAGCTACGAGCAGTACTTC. Translating gives CASSQDRDSYEQYF.

The chain joins TRBV6-2 or TRBV6-3 to TRBJ1-4; D gene uncertain. The CDR3 consists of 16 residues. Germline CDR1 and CDR2: MNHEY and SVGEGT. V was shortened by 0 bases and J by 0 bases, with 8 bases between the two germline ends. Here the CDR3 DNA reads TGTGCCAGCAGTTACTCGTATCGGACAACTAATGAAAAACTGTTTTTT. Its protein product is CASSYSYRTTNEKLFF.